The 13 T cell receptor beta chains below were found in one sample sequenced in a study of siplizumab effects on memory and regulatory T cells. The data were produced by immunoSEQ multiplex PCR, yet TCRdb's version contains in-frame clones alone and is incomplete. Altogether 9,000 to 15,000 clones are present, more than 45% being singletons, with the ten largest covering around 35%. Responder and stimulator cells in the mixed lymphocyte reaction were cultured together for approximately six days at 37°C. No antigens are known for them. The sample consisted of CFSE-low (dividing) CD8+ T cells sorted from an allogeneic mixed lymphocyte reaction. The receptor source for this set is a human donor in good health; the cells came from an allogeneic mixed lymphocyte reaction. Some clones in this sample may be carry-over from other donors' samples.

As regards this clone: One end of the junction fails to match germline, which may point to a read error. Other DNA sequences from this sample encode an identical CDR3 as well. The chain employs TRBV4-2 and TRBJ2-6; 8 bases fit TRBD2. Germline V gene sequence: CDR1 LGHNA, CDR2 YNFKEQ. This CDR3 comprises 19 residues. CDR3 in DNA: TGTGCCAGCAGCCAAGAAGAGGGACTAGGAGGAGCTGGGGCCAATGTCCTGACTTTC. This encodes CASSQEEGLGGAGANVLTF.

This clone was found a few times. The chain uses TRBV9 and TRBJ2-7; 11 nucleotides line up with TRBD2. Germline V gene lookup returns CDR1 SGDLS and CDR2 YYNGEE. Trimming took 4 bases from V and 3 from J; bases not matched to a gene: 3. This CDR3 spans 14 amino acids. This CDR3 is CASSPGTSGYEQYF. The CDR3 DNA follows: TGTGCCAGCAGCCCAGGGACTAGCGGCTACGAGCAGTACTTC. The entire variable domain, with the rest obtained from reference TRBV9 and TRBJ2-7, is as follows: DSGVTQTPKHLITATGQRVTLRCSPRSGDLSVYWYQQSLDQGLQFLIQYYNGEERAKGNILERFSAQQFPDLHSELNLSSLELGDSALYFCASSPGTSGYEQYFGPGTRLTVT.

The DNA of the CDR3 is TGTGCCAGCAGCCAGGGGATTCGGGGGCGATCCTACGAGCAGTACTTC. This gives the protein CASSQGIRGRSYEQYF. The chain uses TRBV7-9 and TRBJ2-7; possibly TRBD1 or TRBD2 for D (6 bases each). Germline CDR1 reads SEHNR; CDR2 reads FQNEAQ (reference sequence). The length of the CDR3 is 16 residues. The V and J ends lost 5 bases and 1 base respectively, with 18 bases between them.

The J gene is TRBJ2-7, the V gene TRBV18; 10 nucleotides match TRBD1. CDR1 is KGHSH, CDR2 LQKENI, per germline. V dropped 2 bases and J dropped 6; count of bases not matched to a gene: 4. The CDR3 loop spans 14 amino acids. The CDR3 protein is CASSPDRGHREQYF. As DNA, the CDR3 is TGTGCCAGCTCACCAGACAGGGGGCATCGCGAGCAGTACTTC.

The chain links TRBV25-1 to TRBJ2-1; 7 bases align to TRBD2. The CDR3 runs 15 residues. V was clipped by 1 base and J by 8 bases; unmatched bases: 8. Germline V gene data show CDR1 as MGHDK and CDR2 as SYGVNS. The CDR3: CASSESGGSGYEQFF. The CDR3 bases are TGTGCCAGCAGTGAATCGGGCGGGAGCGGGTATGAGCAGTTCTTC.

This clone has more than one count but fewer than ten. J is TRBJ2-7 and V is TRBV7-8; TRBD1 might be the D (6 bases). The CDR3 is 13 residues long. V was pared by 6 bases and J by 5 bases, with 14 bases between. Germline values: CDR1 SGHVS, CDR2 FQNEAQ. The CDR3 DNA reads TGTGCCAGCAGTTTCCACAGGGTCGACGAGCAGTACTTC. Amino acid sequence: CASSFHRVDEQYF.

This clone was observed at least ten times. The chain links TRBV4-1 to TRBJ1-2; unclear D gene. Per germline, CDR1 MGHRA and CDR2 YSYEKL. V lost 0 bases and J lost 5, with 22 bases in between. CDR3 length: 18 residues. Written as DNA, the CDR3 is TGCGCCAGCAGCCAAGATTCAGCGGAGCGACTGGATGCTTATGGCTACACCTTC. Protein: CASSQDSAERLDAYGYTF.

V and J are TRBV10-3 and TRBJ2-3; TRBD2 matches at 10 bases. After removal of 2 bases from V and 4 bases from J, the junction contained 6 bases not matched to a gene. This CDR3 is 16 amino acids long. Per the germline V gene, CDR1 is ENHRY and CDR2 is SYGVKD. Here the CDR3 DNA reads TGTGCCATCAGTGAGGGTAGCGGGGGGCGTCCAGATACGCAGTATTTT. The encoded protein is CAISEGSGGRPDTQYF.

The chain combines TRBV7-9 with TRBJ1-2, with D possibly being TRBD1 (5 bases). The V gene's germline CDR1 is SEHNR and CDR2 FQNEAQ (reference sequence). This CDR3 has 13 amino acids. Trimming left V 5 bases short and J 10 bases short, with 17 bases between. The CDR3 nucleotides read TGTGCCAGCAGCCAGACAGAGACTTTGGCCTACACCTTC. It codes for CASSQTETLAYTF.

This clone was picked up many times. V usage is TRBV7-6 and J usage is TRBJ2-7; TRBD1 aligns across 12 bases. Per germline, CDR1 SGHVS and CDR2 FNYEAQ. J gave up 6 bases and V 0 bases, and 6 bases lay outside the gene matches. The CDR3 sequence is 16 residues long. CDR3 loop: CASSLASGTGGVEQYF. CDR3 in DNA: TGTGCCAGCAGCTTAGCGTCCGGGACAGGGGGCGTCGAGCAGTACTTC.

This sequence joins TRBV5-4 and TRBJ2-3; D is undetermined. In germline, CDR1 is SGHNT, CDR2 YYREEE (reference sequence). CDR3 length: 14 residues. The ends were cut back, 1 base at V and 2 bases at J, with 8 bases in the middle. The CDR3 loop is CASSLLGNTDTQYF. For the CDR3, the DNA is TGTGCCAGCAGCTTGTTGGGGAACACAGATACGCAGTATTTT.

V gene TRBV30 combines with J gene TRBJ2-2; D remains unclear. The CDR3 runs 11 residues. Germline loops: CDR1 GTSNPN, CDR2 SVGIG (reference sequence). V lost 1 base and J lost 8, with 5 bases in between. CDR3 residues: CAWSGGGELFF. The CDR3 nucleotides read TGTGCCTGGAGTGGTGGAGGGGAGCTGTTTTTT.

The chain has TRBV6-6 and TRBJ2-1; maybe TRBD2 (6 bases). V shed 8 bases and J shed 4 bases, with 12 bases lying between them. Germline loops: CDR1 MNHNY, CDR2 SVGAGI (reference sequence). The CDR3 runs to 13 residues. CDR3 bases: TGTGCCAGCGGGGACCGGGGGTACAATGAGCAGTTCTTC. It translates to CASGDRGYNEQFF.